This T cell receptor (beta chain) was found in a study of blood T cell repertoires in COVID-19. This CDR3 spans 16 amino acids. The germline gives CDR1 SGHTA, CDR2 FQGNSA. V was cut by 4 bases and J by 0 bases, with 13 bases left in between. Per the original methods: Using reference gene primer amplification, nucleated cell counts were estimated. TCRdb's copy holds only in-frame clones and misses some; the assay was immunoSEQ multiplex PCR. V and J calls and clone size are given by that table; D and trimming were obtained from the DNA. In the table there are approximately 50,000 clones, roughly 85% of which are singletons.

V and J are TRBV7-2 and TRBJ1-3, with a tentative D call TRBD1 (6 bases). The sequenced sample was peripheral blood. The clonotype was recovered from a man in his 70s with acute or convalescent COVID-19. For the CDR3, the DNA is TGTGCCAGCAGCTCCACGACAGGTTACTCTGGAAACACCATATATTTT. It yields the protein CASSSTTGYSGNTIYF.